One sample yielded the 10 T cell receptor beta chains listed below, sequenced in a study of response to subunit inactivated influenza vaccine (dated by TCRdb to about 2018). Libraries were built with RT-PCR. Sequencer: Illumina HiSeq 2500. Clones were called with MiXCR by TCRdb after fastp trimmed the public reads at Q25, and only in-frame beta chains were retained. Identical CDR3 proteins give one entry, which carries the most common genes and DNA. A total of 250,000 to 350,000 distinct CDR3 sequences appear in this sample, 22% of them only once. The biggest ten clones account for around 10% of the sample. Source: PBMCs from blood, taken 21 months after vaccination. These receptors were obtained from a man aged 50-75 years who received an inactivated influenza vaccine. Donor details come from another sample of the same person, matched by shared clones.

In this sample, this clonotype turned up a few times. The chain recombines TRBV6-2 or TRBV6-3 with TRBJ1-6; a weak D match, TRBD1 (6 bases). The CDR3 covers 16 residues. CDR1 and CDR2 (germline): MNHEY, SVGEGT. V was shortened by 5 bases and J by 6 bases, with 17 bases between the two germline ends. DNA of the CDR3: TGTGCCAGCAGTCCCCGGGACACGGCTCTTAATTCACCCCTCCACTTT. Protein product: CASSPRDTALNSPLHF.

This clonotype was seen a handful of times. The CDR3 DNA reads TGTGCCAGCAGGGGGCCTAGCACTTTCTCCTACAATGAGCAGTTCTTC. Translating gives CASRGPSTFSYNEQFF. The J gene is TRBJ2-1, the V gene TRBV28; D is possibly TRBD1 or TRBD2 (5 bases each). CDR3 length equals 16 residues. Trimming removed 6 bases at V and 0 bases at J, with 15 bases between. Germline V gives CDR1 MDHEN, CDR2 SYDVKM.

V gene TRBV6-5 combines with J gene TRBJ2-1, with D maybe TRBD1 (5 bases). With 2 bases removed from V and 8 bases from J, the gap between germline ends came to 13 bases. Germline-derived CDR1 and CDR2 are MNHEY and SVGAGI. The CDR3 contains 14 residues. The CDR3 DNA sequence: TGTGCCAGCAGTTACCATACCAGGGCCTATGAGCAGTTCTTC. Translating gives CASSYHTRAYEQFF.

V gene TRBV20-1 combines with J gene TRBJ2-5; 9 bases fit TRBD1. The CDR3 extends over 14 amino acids. V gave up 6 bases and J gave up 6 bases; unmatched junction bases: 11. Germline values: CDR1 DFQATT, CDR2 SNEGSKA (reference sequence). The CDR3 reads CSATRNRGLQTQYF. In DNA form, the CDR3 reads TGCAGTGCCACACGGAACAGGGGGCTACAGACCCAGTACTTC.

This chain connects TRBV4-1 to TRBJ2-3; D perhaps matches TRBD1 (5 bases). Germline V gene data show CDR1 as MGHRA and CDR2 as YSYEKL. The V end was cut by 1 base, the J end by 3 bases, with 17 bases between. The CDR3 is 17 residues long. The CDR3 region has the DNA TGCGCCAGCAGCCAAGCGAGTTGGGGCCCGACAACAGATACGCAGTATTTT. Translated, it gives CASSQASWGPTTDTQYF.

This rearrangement joins TRBV12-3 or TRBV12-4 to TRBJ1-3, with D maybe TRBD1 (5 bases). V lost 1 base and J 6 bases, leaving 31 bases between the germline ends. The CDR3 runs to 21 residues. Written as DNA, the CDR3 is TGTGCCAGCAGTTTAGAAAGGCGTTGGGTCAGGGTCCTCCATTTTCAAAACACCATATATTTT. This translates into CASSLERRWVRVLHFQNTIYF.

V usage is TRBV25-1 and J usage is TRBJ1-1; D remains ambiguous. The CDR3 totals 14 residues. Germline V gene sequence: CDR1 MGHDK, CDR2 SYGVNS. Trimming shortened V by 6 bases and J by 0 bases, and 11 bases separated the two germline ends. CDR3 residues: CASSPNTLNTEAFF. The CDR3 DNA sequence: TGTGCCAGCAGCCCGAACACATTGAACACTGAAGCTTTCTTT. Looking up the rest from reference TRBV25-1 and TRBJ1-1 gives the full variable domain: EADIYQTPRYLVIGTGKKITLECSQTMGHDKMYWYQQDPGMELHLIHYSYGVNSTEKGDLSSESTVSRIRTEHFPLTLESARPSHTSQYLCASSPNTLNTEAFFGQGTRLTVV.

This rearrangement joins TRBV29-1 to TRBJ2-2, with 10 bases aligning to TRBD2. V was pared by 7 bases and J by 1 base, with 3 bases of the junction left unmatched. The germline CDR1 and CDR2 sequences are SQVTM and ANQGSEA. This CDR3 spans 14 amino acids. This CDR3 is CSARLAGNTGELFF. The DNA of the CDR3 is TGCAGCGCTCGACTAGCGGGGAACACCGGGGAGCTGTTTTTT.

This clonotype occurred many times. V and J are TRBV12-3 or TRBV12-4 and TRBJ1-2, with 8 bases that match TRBD1. CDR3 length: 14 amino acids. J was trimmed by 4 bases and V by 4 bases; bases with no gene match: 5. This CDR3 is CASSSGQGVYGYTF. The CDR3 DNA follows: TGTGCCAGCAGTTCCGGACAGGGCGTCTATGGCTACACCTTC.

There are a few counts of this clonotype. The germline gene is not matched at one end of the junction; a read error may be the cause. The chain couples TRBV11-2 to TRBJ1-1; D may be TRBD1 (6 bases). Germline V CDR1 and CDR2: SGHAT, FQNNGV. The CDR3 covers 14 residues. This CDR3 is CASSLTGMNTEALF. DNA for the CDR3: TGTGCCAGCAGCTTAACAGGGATGAACACTGAAGCTTTATTT.